This T cell receptor beta chain emerged from a study of CD8 T cells in ankylosing spondylitis. The CDR3 covers 13 residues. Deletions cut 6 bases from V and 7 bases from J, with 15 bases between. From germline, CDR1 is SGHTA and CDR2 FQGNSA. One entry per CDR3 protein results from TCRdb running MiXCR on the 5' RACE reads. The sample includes about 360,000 distinct CDR3 sequences, under 15% of them seen just once. Sequenced: blood, either unsorted or a sorted T cell fraction (not recorded which). V usage is TRBV7-2 and J usage is TRBJ2-5, with no clear D. The clonotype was recovered from a male donor with ankylosing spondylitis or in good health (not recorded which). DNA for the CDR3: TGTGCCAGCAGTATCGGTCCCGGTGGGACCCAGTACTTC. Amino acids: CASSIGPGGTQYF.